This TCR beta chain was obtained from a study of cytomegalovirus exposure and HLA in healthy donors. Findings and caveats of the study: TCR beta V segments were, for the most part, productive about 87% or about 30% of the time in an earlier analysis.

Details on this clone: Its target is unknown. Germline is not matched at one junction end, which may reflect a read error.

It was with 60 Vbeta and 13 Jbeta primers that the PCR ran. Libraries were prepared by immunoSEQ multiplex PCR; TCRdb keeps only in-frame clonotypes and omits some of them. This sample carries about 64,000 clones, roughly 73% of them seen once, and the ten largest clones take 4% to 5.5%. Material: PBMCs. The TCR originated in a male donor in good health and CMV-seropositive.

The DNA of the CDR3 is TGCAGCGTTGAAGATCTGGGACACATCTTC. This translates into CSVEDLGHIF. The chain carries TRBV29-1 and TRBJ1-2; tentative D call: TRBD1 (6 bases). This CDR3 is 10 amino acids long. Germline V gene sequence: CDR1 SQVTM, CDR2 ANQGSEA.